A selection of T cell receptor beta chains follows, all from one sample in a study of blood T cells in healthy people across ages. TCRdb analysed the 5' RACE reads with MiXCR anew, one entry per CDR3 protein. The profile shows fewer than 800,000 distinct CDR3 sequences, around 21% of them singletons. The sample comprised blood. Source of these receptors: a man in his 70s in good health. The CDR3 runs from the conserved cysteine through the conserved F or W. Each record gives: clone size, J gene, D gene, V gene, CDR3 protein, CDR3 DNA. The D gene is left open where the match is weak. Some rows mark clone size as missing; the rest say once, few, many or name a class of expanded clone.

abundance: .; j_gene: TRBJ2-5; d_gene: .; v_gene: TRBV6-1; CDR3aa: CASTLDLQETQYF; CDR3nt: TGTGCCAGCACTCTAGACCTCCAAGAGACCCAGTACTTC
abundance: .; j_gene: TRBJ2-7; d_gene: .; v_gene: TRBV7-2; CDR3aa: CASSLGLASSYEQYF; CDR3nt: TGTGCCAGCAGCTTAGGTCTAGCGAGCTCCTACGAGCAGTACTTC
abundance: few; j_gene: TRBJ2-7; d_gene: .; v_gene: TRBV28; CDR3aa: CASSLRSYYEQYF; CDR3nt: TGTGCCAGCAGTTTAAGATCGTACTACGAGCAGTACTTC
abundance: many; j_gene: TRBJ2-7; d_gene: .; v_gene: TRBV18; CDR3aa: CASSPDTAYEQYF; CDR3nt: TGTGCCAGCTCACCAGACACAGCCTACGAGCAGTACTTC
abundance: few; j_gene: TRBJ2-3; d_gene: .; v_gene: TRBV14; CDR3aa: CASSLGGGLVRADTQYF; CDR3nt: TGTGCCAGCAGCCTCGGAGGGGGGCTGGTAAGGGCAGATACGCAGTATTTT
abundance: few; j_gene: TRBJ2-1; d_gene: TRBD2; v_gene: TRBV29-1; CDR3aa: CSVVIAGTSLGEQFF; CDR3nt: TGCAGCGTGGTAATCGCCGGGACTAGCTTAGGTGAGCAGTTCTTC
abundance: .; j_gene: TRBJ2-1; d_gene: .; v_gene: TRBV6-2/TRBV6-3; CDR3aa: CASSYEVSYNEQFF; CDR3nt: TGTGCCAGCAGTTACGAGGTCTCCTACAATGAGCAGTTCTTC
abundance: .; j_gene: TRBJ1-4; d_gene: TRBD1; v_gene: TRBV18; CDR3aa: CASSPLRQGEKLFF; CDR3nt: TGTGCCAGCTCACCTCTTCGACAGGGTGAAAAACTGTTTTTT
abundance: .; j_gene: TRBJ2-7; d_gene: .; v_gene: TRBV20-1; CDR3aa: CSASPRIEQYF; CDR3nt: TGCAGTGCTAGTCCTCGGATCGAGCAGTACTTC
abundance: few; j_gene: TRBJ2-1; d_gene: .; v_gene: TRBV14; CDR3aa: CASSQVDTLNSYNEQFF; CDR3nt: TGTGCCAGCAGCCAAGTCGATACACTTAACTCCTACAATGAGCAGTTCTTC
abundance: .; j_gene: TRBJ2-5; d_gene: TRBD2; v_gene: TRBV20-1; CDR3aa: CSARERTSGVLVF; CDR3nt: TGCAGTGCTAGAGAAAGGACTAGCGGGGTTTTGGTTTTC
abundance: few; j_gene: TRBJ1-6; d_gene: TRBD1; v_gene: TRBV7-8; CDR3aa: CASSLDRGGNSPLHF; CDR3nt: TGTGCCAGCAGCCTCGACAGGGGGGGTAATTCACCCCTCCACTTT
abundance: few; j_gene: TRBJ2-7; d_gene: .; v_gene: TRBV13; CDR3aa: CASSSGTASSYEQYF; CDR3nt: TGTGCCAGCAGCTCAGGGACGGCGAGCTCCTACGAGCAGTACTTC
abundance: .; j_gene: TRBJ1-4; d_gene: TRBD1; v_gene: TRBV30; CDR3aa: CAWSVPGGANEKLFF; CDR3nt: TGTGCCTGGAGTGTACCAGGGGGTGCTAATGAAAAACTGTTTTTT
abundance: few; j_gene: TRBJ2-7; d_gene: TRBD2; v_gene: TRBV4-2; CDR3aa: CASSQSTSGHAYEQYF; CDR3nt: TGTGCCAGCAGCCAAAGTACTAGCGGCCACGCCTACGAGCAGTACTTC
abundance: few; j_gene: TRBJ2-4; d_gene: TRBD2; v_gene: TRBV3-1; CDR3aa: CASSQGSSGGRIQYF; CDR3nt: TGTGCCAGCAGCCAAGGTTCTAGCGGGGGGCGCATTCAGTACTTC
abundance: few; j_gene: TRBJ2-2; d_gene: .; v_gene: TRBV15; CDR3aa: CATSRDLGTGELFF; CDR3nt: TGTGCCACCAGCAGAGATCTGGGGACCGGGGAGCTGTTTTTT
abundance: many; j_gene: TRBJ2-7; d_gene: .; v_gene: TRBV18; CDR3aa: CASSPGSYEQYF; CDR3nt: TGTGCCAGCAGCCCTGGTTCGTACGAGCAGTACTTC
abundance: .; j_gene: TRBJ1-2; d_gene: .; v_gene: TRBV3-1; CDR3aa: CASSQGAPTYGYTF; CDR3nt: TGTGCCAGCAGCCAAGGGGCGCCTACCTATGGCTACACCTTC
abundance: many; j_gene: TRBJ2-1; d_gene: .; v_gene: TRBV14; CDR3aa: CASSQEGGFYAEQFF; CDR3nt: TGTGCCAGCAGCCAAGAAGGAGGGTTTTATGCTGAGCAGTTCTTC
abundance: few; j_gene: TRBJ2-1; d_gene: .; v_gene: TRBV5-1; CDR3aa: CASSLATDYNEQFF; CDR3nt: TGCGCCAGCAGCTTGGCCACAGACTACAATGAGCAGTTCTTC
abundance: .; j_gene: TRBJ2-1; d_gene: .; v_gene: TRBV12-3/TRBV12-4; CDR3aa: CASRPGHYDEQFF; CDR3nt: TGTGCCAGCAGGCCGGGACATTACGATGAGCAGTTCTTC
abundance: .; j_gene: TRBJ2-5; d_gene: TRBD1; v_gene: TRBV29-1; CDR3aa: CSVEDRTGGGETQYF; CDR3nt: TGCAGCGTTGAAGATAGGACAGGGGGCGGGGAGACCCAGTACTTC
abundance: .; j_gene: TRBJ2-5; d_gene: .; v_gene: TRBV3-1; CDR3aa: CASSRGQGLFKPETQYF; CDR3nt: TGTGCCAGCAGCCGAGGGCAGGGATTGTTCAAGCCGGAGACCCAGTACTTC
abundance: .; j_gene: TRBJ1-4; d_gene: .; v_gene: TRBV3-1; CDR3aa: CASRWQGSNEKLFF; CDR3nt: TGTGCCAGCAGGTGGCAAGGGTCCAATGAAAAACTGTTTTTT
abundance: few; j_gene: TRBJ2-3; d_gene: .; v_gene: TRBV20-1; CDR3aa: CSATVEDTQYF; CDR3nt: TGCAGTGCAACCGTTGAGGATACGCAGTATTTT
abundance: .; j_gene: TRBJ2-3; d_gene: .; v_gene: TRBV29-1; CDR3aa: CSVDPDSAPDTQYF; CDR3nt: TGCAGCGTTGACCCCGACAGCGCTCCGGATACGCAGTATTTT
abundance: .; j_gene: TRBJ1-3; d_gene: .; v_gene: TRBV10-3; CDR3aa: CAISESGANSGNTIYF; CDR3nt: TGTGCCATCAGTGAGTCAGGGGCGAACTCTGGAAACACCATATATTTT